This T cell receptor (beta chain) was identified in a study of T cells in tumors after PD-1 blockade. The CDR3 length is 13 residues. CDR1 LNHDA and CDR2 SQIVND come from the germline V gene (reference sequence). The junction had 6 bases not matched to a gene; V was cut back by 6 bases and J by 7 bases. TCRdb keeps only in-frame clones here, not all; method: immunoSEQ multiplex PCR. The table includes about 15,000 clones, about 80% detected once. This receptor was identified in a human donor with basal cell carcinoma. The gene calls are TRBV19 and TRBJ1-5, with 7 bases matching TRBD1. The sample in question was PBMCs, obtained after anti-PD-1 treatment. The CDR3: CASRVTGDQPQHF. In DNA form, the CDR3 reads TGTGCCAGTAGAGTCACAGGGGACCAGCCCCAGCATTTT.